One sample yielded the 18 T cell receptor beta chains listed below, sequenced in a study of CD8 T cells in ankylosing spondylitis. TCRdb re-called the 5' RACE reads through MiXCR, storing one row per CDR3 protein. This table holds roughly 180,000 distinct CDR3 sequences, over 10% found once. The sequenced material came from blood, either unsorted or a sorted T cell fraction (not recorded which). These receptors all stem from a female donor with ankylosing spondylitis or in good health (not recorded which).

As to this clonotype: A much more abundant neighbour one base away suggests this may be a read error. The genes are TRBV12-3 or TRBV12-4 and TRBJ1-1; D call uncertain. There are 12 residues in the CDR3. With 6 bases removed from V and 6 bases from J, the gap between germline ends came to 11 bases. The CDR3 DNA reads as TGTGCCAGCAGGATAGGTTCTGCTGAAGCTTTCTTT. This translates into CASRIGSAEAFF.

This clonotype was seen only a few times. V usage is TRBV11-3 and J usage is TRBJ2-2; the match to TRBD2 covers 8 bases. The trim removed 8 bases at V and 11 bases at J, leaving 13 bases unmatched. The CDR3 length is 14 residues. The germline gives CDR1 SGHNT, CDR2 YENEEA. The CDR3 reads CASAHTSGPVELFF. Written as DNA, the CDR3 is TGTGCCAGCGCCCATACTAGCGGACCGGTCGAGCTGTTTTTT. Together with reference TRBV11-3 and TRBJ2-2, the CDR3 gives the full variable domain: EAGVVQSPRYKIIEKKQPVAFWCNPISGHNTLYWYLQNLGQGPELLIRYENEEAVDDSQLPKDRFSAERLKGVDSTLKIQPAELGDSAVYLCASAHTSGPVELFFGEGSRLTVL.

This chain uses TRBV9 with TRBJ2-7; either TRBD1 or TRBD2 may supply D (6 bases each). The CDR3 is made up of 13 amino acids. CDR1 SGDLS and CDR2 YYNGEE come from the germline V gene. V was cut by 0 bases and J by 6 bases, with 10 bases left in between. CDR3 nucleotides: TGTGCCAGCAGCGTAGACGGGGGCCGCGAGCAGTACTTC. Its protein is CASSVDGGREQYF.

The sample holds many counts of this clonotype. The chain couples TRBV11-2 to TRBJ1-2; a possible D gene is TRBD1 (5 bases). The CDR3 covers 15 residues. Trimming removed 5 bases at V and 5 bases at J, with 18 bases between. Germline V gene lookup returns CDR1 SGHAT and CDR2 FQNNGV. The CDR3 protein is CASSQGDLRAYGYTF. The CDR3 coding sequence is TGTGCCAGCAGCCAAGGGGATCTACGCGCATATGGCTACACCTTC.

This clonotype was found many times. CDR3 residues: CASSLGGRTANTEAFF. In DNA, the CDR3 is TGTGCCAGCAGCTTAGGGGGACGGACAGCGAACACTGAAGCTTTCTTT. The chain joins TRBV11-2 to TRBJ1-1; D possibly corresponds to TRBD1 (6 bases). CDR3 size: 16 residues. Trimming shortened V by 1 base and J by 1 base, and 13 bases separated the two germline ends. Germline lookup yields CDR1 SGHAT and CDR2 FQNNGV.

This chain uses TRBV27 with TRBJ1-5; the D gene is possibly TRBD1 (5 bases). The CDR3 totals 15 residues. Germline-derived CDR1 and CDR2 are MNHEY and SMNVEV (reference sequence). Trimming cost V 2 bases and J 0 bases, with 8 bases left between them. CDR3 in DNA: TGTGCCAGCAGTTTAGCGGGGGTTAGCAATCAGCCCCAGCATTTT. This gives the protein CASSLAGVSNQPQHF.

CDR3 in DNA: TGCGGCGGAGGACTAGCGGGAGGAGGAGAGACCCAGTACTTC. It specifies CGGGLAGGGETQYF. The rearrangement joins TRBV29-1 to TRBJ2-5, with 14 bases fitting TRBD2. The CDR3 covers 14 residues. The germline gives CDR1 SQVTM, CDR2 ANQGSEA.

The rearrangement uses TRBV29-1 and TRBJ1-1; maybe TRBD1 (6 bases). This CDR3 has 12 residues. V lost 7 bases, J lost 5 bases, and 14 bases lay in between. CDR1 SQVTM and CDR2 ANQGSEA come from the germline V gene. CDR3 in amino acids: CSAGRGGTEAFF. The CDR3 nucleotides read TGCAGCGCGGGGAGGGGGGGTACTGAAGCTTTCTTT.

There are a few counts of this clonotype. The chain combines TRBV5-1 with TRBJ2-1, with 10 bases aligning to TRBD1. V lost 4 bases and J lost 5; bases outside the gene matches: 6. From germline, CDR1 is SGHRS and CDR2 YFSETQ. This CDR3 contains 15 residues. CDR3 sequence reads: CASSVRDRGNNEQFF. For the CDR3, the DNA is TGCGCCAGCAGCGTTCGGGACAGGGGCAACAATGAGCAGTTCTTC.

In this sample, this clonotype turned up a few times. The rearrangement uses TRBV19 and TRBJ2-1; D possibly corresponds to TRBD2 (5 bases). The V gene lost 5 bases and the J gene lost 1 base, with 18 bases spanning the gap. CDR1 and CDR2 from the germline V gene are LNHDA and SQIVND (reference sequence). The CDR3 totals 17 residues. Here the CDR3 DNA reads TGTGCCAGTAGTCCCCGAGGGTCCCCTCTTTCCTACAATGAGCAGTTCTTC. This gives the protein CASSPRGSPLSYNEQFF. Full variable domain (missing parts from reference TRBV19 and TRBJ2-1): DGGITQSPKYLFRKEGQNVTLSCEQNLNHDAMYWYRQDPGQGLRLIYYSQIVNDFQKGDIAEGYSVSREKKESFPLTVTSAQKNPTAFYLCASSPRGSPLSYNEQFFGPGTRLTVL.

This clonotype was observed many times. In DNA, the CDR3 is TGTGCCAGCAGCCCCTGGGGGGGGGCGAGGGGCTACACCTTC. Translating it yields CASSPWGGARGYTF. The chain employs TRBV7-9 and TRBJ1-2; TRBD1 might be the D (6 bases). Per germline, CDR1 SEHNR and CDR2 FQNEAQ (reference sequence). V was trimmed by 5 bases and J by 8 bases, leaving 18 bases between them. CDR3 size: 14 residues.

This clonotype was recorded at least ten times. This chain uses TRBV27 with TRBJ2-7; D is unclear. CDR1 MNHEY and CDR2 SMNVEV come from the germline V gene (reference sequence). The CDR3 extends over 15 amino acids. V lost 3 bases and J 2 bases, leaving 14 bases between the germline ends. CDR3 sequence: CASSLFPVVTYEQYF. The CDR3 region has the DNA TGTGCCAGCAGTTTGTTTCCAGTCGTCACCTACGAGCAGTACTTC.

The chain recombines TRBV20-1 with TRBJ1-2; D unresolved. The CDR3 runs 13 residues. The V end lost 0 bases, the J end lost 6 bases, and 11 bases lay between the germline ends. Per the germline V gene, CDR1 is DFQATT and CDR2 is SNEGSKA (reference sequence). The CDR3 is CSARDLGRNGYTF. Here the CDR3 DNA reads TGCAGTGCTAGAGATCTAGGGAGGAATGGCTACACCTTC.

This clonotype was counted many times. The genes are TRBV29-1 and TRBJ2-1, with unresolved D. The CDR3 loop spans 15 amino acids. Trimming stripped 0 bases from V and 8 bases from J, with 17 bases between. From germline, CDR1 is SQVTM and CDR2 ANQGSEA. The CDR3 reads CSVEDSTETEHEQFF. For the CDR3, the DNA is TGCAGCGTTGAAGATAGTACGGAGACCGAGCATGAGCAGTTCTTC.

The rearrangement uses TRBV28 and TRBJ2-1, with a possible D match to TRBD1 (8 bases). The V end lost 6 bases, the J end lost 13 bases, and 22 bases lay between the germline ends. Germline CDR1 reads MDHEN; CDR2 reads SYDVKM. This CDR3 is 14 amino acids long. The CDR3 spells CASSLTTGGAYQFF. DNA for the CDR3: TGTGCCAGCAGCCTTACTACAGGGGGGGCTTACCAGTTCTTC.

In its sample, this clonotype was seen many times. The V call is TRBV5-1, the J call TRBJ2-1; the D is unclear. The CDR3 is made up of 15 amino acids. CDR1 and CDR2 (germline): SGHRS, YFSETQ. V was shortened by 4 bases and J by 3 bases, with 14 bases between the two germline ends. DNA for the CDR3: TGCGCCAGCAGCCGCGATTCACCGGGCTACAATGAGCAGTTCTTC. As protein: CASSRDSPGYNEQFF.

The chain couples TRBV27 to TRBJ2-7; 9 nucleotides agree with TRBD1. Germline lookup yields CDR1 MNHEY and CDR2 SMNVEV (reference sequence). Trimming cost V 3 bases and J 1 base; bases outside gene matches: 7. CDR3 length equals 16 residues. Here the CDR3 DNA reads TGTGCCAGCAGTTTTCTCGGGACAGGGATATCCTACGAGCAGTACTTC. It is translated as CASSFLGTGISYEQYF.

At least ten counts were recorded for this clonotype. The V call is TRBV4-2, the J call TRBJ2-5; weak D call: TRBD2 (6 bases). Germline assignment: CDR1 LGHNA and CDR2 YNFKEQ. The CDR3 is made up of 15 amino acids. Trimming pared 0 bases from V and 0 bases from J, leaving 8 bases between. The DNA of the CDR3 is TGTGCCAGCAGCCAAGATCGCGGGAACCAAGAGACCCAGTACTTC. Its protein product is CASSQDRGNQETQYF.